The clone carrying this TCR beta chain was detected ten times or more. Its antigen remains unknown. Individual cDNA molecules (in the library) carried attached unique molecular identifiers. As originally analysed: There were a median of approximately 96,000 TCRs per sample, with a range from about 20,000 to 700,000. From the RACE reads, TCRdb called clonotypes with MiXCR, one entry per CDR3 protein. Clone size and V and J calls follow TCRdb, not the original study. This sample yields roughly 130,000 distinct CDR3 sequences, of which about 9% are seen a single time; around 1.9% belongs to the top ten. This entry comes from a study of human T cells and chemical hapten exposure. The wider study: TCR yields per sample varied, mainly owing to small pooled library volume differences. Study-level findings and limits: With DPC sensitization, TCRs exceeding 1 in 1000 frequency showed no change.

This CDR3 has 17 amino acids. The V segment lost 2 bases and the J segment 2 bases; nucleotides outside the gene matches: 7. Time point defined: healthy volunteer bleed at 2 weeks. Researchers extracted total RNA from unfractionated whole blood. Specimen: whole blood. V gene TRBV12-3 or TRBV12-4 combines with J gene TRBJ2-1; TRBD2 aligns across 9 bases. The sequence derives from a male donor in good health. Some clones in this sample may be carry-over from other donors' samples. CDR3 nucleotides: TGTGCCAGCAGTTTAACTCGAGCGGGAGGTGCCTACAATGAGCAGTTCTTC. Its translation is CASSLTRAGGAYNEQFF.